A single sample is the source of the 28 T cell receptor beta chains below, sequenced in a study of PD-1 blockade in classical Hodgkin lymphoma. Produced via immunoSEQ multiplex PCR; TCRdb's table is partial and in-frame only. The sample consists of more than 40,000 clones, 78% of them appearing once. Documented time point: cycle 4 day 1 (C4D1), after less than 7 weeks of nivolumab. Exposure to brentuximab vedotin varied, and each patient had relapsed following autologous stem cell transplantation. The sequences come from peripheral blood mononuclear cells (PBMCs), collected before the fourth cycle of nivolumab. The receptor source for this set is a human donor with classical Hodgkin lymphoma.

V gene TRBV19 combines with J gene TRBJ1-2; 8 bases agree with TRBD1. The CDR3 spans 14 residues. Germline V gene sequence: CDR1 LNHDA, CDR2 SQIVND (reference sequence). Germline trimming cut 2 bases from V and 7 bases from J; bases unmatched to any gene: 6. The CDR3 DNA follows: TGTGCCAGTAGTATATCAGGGGGCGAGGGTGGCTACACCTTC. It encodes CASSISGGEGGYTF.

The V and J genes are TRBV6-5 and TRBJ2-1; D gene uncertain. This CDR3 spans 13 amino acids. V shed 6 bases and J shed 3 bases, with 9 bases lying between them. Germline V gene data show CDR1 as MNHEY and CDR2 as SVGAGI. The CDR3 sequence: CASRGGVYNEQFF. The CDR3 DNA follows: TGTGCCAGCAGGGGCGGCGTCTACAATGAGCAGTTCTTC.

The genes are TRBV29-1 and TRBJ1-2; TRBD1 matches at 10 bases. The CDR3 covers 14 residues. Germline CDR1 reads SQVTM; CDR2 reads ANQGSEA. Unmatched junction bases numbered 12, after V lost 6 bases and J lost 8 bases. The CDR3: CSVATGQGRGGYTF. As DNA, the CDR3 is TGCAGCGTCGCCACGGGACAGGGGCGCGGGGGCTACACCTTC.

This chain uses TRBV7-9 with TRBJ2-7; D is perhaps TRBD2 (5 bases). Germline-derived CDR1 and CDR2 are SEHNR and FQNEAQ (reference sequence). This CDR3 spans 13 amino acids. Trimming took 5 bases from V and 4 from J, leaving 12 bases between them. The CDR3 DNA is TGTGCCAGCAGCCCAGCGGTGTTTTACGAGCAGTACTTC. Translating gives CASSPAVFYEQYF.

The gene calls are TRBV7-6 and TRBJ1-5; no definite D call. Trimming cost V 2 bases and J 6 bases, with 17 bases left between them. The CDR3 spans 16 residues. CDR1 is SGHVS and CDR2 is FNYEAQ in the germline V gene. The CDR3 DNA reads as TGTGCCAGCAGCTTACACGGGGAATCCTTAGGTCAGCCCCAGCATTTT. Translation: CASSLHGESLGQPQHF.

The gene calls are TRBV9 and TRBJ2-2; D uncertain. V was cut by 0 bases and J by 4 bases, with 13 bases left in between. CDR1 and CDR2 (germline): SGDLS, YYNGEE. The CDR3 loop spans 16 amino acids. The CDR3 region is CASSVGLGVGTGELFF. The CDR3 bases are TGTGCCAGCAGCGTAGGTTTGGGTGTAGGCACCGGGGAGCTGTTTTTT.

The chain recombines TRBV19 with TRBJ1-2; D is uncertain. Trimming took off 9 bases at V and 4 bases at J, with 15 bases between the two ends. Per germline, CDR1 LNHDA and CDR2 SQIVND (reference sequence). The CDR3 totals 13 residues. The CDR3 sequence: CASFDFAPYGYTF. CDR3 sequence (DNA): TGTGCCAGCTTCGATTTCGCCCCCTATGGCTACACCTTC.

This clone has a handful of counts. CDR3 DNA sequence: TGTGCCTGGGGACAGGGCAATCAGCCCCAGCATTTT. Amino acids: CAWGQGNQPQHF. This chain uses TRBV30 with TRBJ1-5; TRBD1 agrees at 7 bases. Germline V CDR1 and CDR2: GTSNPN, SVGIG (reference sequence). Trimming at V came to 5 bases and at J to 2 bases, leaving 0 bases not matched to a gene. This CDR3 is built from 12 residues.

This chain joins TRBV6-5 and TRBJ1-2; the D is unclear. In germline, CDR1 is MNHEY, CDR2 SVGAGI. CDR3 length equals 13 residues. Deletions cut 5 bases from V and 5 bases from J, with 12 bases between. CDR3 residues: CASSLPGKYGYTF. The DNA of the CDR3 is TGTGCCAGCAGTCTCCCCGGGAAATATGGCTACACCTTC.

The rearrangement links TRBV10-3 to TRBJ2-7, with D tentatively TRBD1 or TRBD2 (5 bases each). CDR1 ENHRY and CDR2 SYGVKD come from the germline V gene. V dropped 8 bases and J dropped 3 bases, with 14 bases sitting between them. The CDR3 loop spans 13 amino acids. CDR3 sequence (DNA): TGTGCCATCCCCGGGGCAAGAGGCTACGAGCAGTACTTC. This translates into CAIPGARGYEQYF.

This clone was detected a few times. The chain uses TRBV28 and TRBJ1-5, with a possible D match to TRBD1 (5 bases). Germline V gives CDR1 MDHEN, CDR2 SYDVKM. The V and J ends lost 5 bases and 0 bases respectively, with 11 bases between them. This CDR3 region has 15 residues. The DNA for the CDR3 is TGTGCCAGCAGTCGTACAGGTTATAGCAATCAGCCCCAGCATTTT. Amino acids: CASSRTGYSNQPQHF.

V gene TRBV25-1 combines with J gene TRBJ1-1; D is undetermined. V lost 5 bases and J 6 bases, leaving 13 bases between the germline ends. The CDR3 totals 13 residues. CDR1 MGHDK and CDR2 SYGVNS come from the germline V gene. The CDR3 region has the DNA TGTGCCAGCAGTCCCGCCGGAGTCGCTGAAGCTTTCTTT. Translating it yields CASSPAGVAEAFF.

V is TRBV27 and J is TRBJ1-2; no clear D gene. This CDR3 region has 14 residues. Germline assignment: CDR1 MNHEY and CDR2 SMNVEV (reference sequence). Trimming left V 3 bases short and J 8 bases short, with 16 bases between. The CDR3 nucleotides are TGTGCCAGCAGTTTTCGTGGGCAGGAAGGCGGCTACACCTTC. The encoded protein is CASSFRGQEGGYTF.

J is TRBJ2-5 and V is TRBV9, with 11 positions matching TRBD1. Germline V lookup: CDR1 SGDLS, CDR2 YYNGEE. V lost 1 base to trimming and J lost 5 bases; unmatched junction nucleotides: 7. The CDR3 length is 16 residues. CDR3 region: CASSVRGTGGYETQYF. The CDR3 nucleotides are TGTGCCAGCAGCGTAAGGGGGACAGGGGGTTATGAGACCCAGTACTTC.

This chain uses TRBV10-2 with TRBJ2-4, with TRBD1 matching 10 bases. With V trimmed by 7 bases and J by 4 bases, 13 bases remained unmatched. CDR1 and CDR2 (germline): WSHSY, SAAADI. This CDR3 comprises 17 residues. The DNA for the CDR3 is TGCGCCAGCACTGCCCTTACTGGGACAGGGGCTAAAAACATTCAGTACTTC. It encodes CASTALTGTGAKNIQYF.

This clone was found once. V gene TRBV5-6 combines with J gene TRBJ1-4; 7 bases align to TRBD1. The CDR3 contains 14 residues. V gave up 5 bases and J gave up 5 bases; unmatched junction bases: 6. Germline V gene data show CDR1 as SGHDT and CDR2 as YYEEEE. In DNA, the CDR3 is TGTGCCAGCAGTCAAACAGGGGAGAATGAAAAACTGTTTTTT. It specifies CASSQTGENEKLFF.

This chain joins TRBV9 and TRBJ2-2; TRBD1 aligns across 9 bases. The CDR3 spans 16 residues. After removal of 2 bases from V and 1 base from J, the junction contained 3 bases not matched to a gene. Germline CDR1 is SGDLS and CDR2 is YYNGEE. As DNA, the CDR3 is TGTGCCAGCAGCGTTGCGGGACAGGGGAACACCGGGGAGCTGTTTTTT. It encodes CASSVAGQGNTGELFF.

A single count supports this clone. J is TRBJ1-1 and V is TRBV11-1; TRBD1 aligns across 7 bases. This CDR3 spans 15 amino acids. The V gene end was trimmed by 5 bases and the J gene end by 0 bases; junction bases not matched to a gene: 6. Germline CDR1 reads SGHAT; CDR2 reads FQDESV (reference sequence). CDR3 residues: CASSPLQGLNTEAFF. Written as DNA, the CDR3 is TGTGCCAGCAGCCCCCTACAGGGGTTGAACACTGAAGCTTTCTTT.

This clone showed up just once. The V and J genes are TRBV11-1 and TRBJ2-3; tentative D call: TRBD2 (5 bases). Germline values: CDR1 SGHAT, CDR2 FQDESV (reference sequence). CDR3 length: 14 residues. With 4 bases removed from V and 6 bases from J, the gap between germline ends came to 14 bases. CDR3 DNA: TGTGCCAGCAGCTCCCCGGAGAGGGCGGATACGCAGTATTTT. This encodes CASSSPERADTQYF. The variable domain in full, with the rest retrieved from reference TRBV11-1 and TRBJ2-3, is EAEVAQSPRYKITEKSQAVAFWCDPISGHATLYWYRQILGQGPELLVQFQDESVVDDSQLPKDRFSAERLKGVDSTLKIQPAELGDSAMYLCASSSPERADTQYFGPGTRLTVL.

The chain combines TRBV6-1 with TRBJ1-2; unclear D gene. The CDR3 runs 14 residues. V lost 1 base and J lost 2, with 8 bases in between. CDR1 and CDR2 from the germline V gene are MNHNS and SASEGT. The CDR3 here is CASSEGTVNYGYTF. The DNA for the CDR3 is TGTGCCAGCAGTGAAGGGACGGTGAACTATGGCTACACCTTC.

This clone has a handful of counts. The rearrangement uses TRBV11-2 and TRBJ1-6; D perhaps matches TRBD1 (5 bases). V lost 5 bases to trimming and J lost 5 bases, with 19 bases between them. The CDR3 loop spans 17 amino acids. Germline-derived CDR1 and CDR2 are SGHAT and FQNNGV. The CDR3 reads CASSPSPGRNDNSPLHF. CDR3 in DNA: TGTGCCAGCAGCCCTAGCCCGGGGCGAAACGATAATTCACCCCTCCACTTT.

The chain is built from TRBV15 and TRBJ2-5; 8 bases fit TRBD2. The CDR3 has 15 residues. The trim removed 0 bases at V and 2 bases at J, leaving 2 bases unmatched. Germline lookup yields CDR1 LNHNV and CDR2 YYDKDF (reference sequence). The CDR3 DNA sequence: TGTGCCACCAGCAGAGACCGGGGGGGGCAAGAGACCCAGTACTTC. This encodes CATSRDRGGQETQYF.

The gene calls are TRBV12-5 and TRBJ2-7; 11 bases map to TRBD1. The CDR3 consists of 15 residues. Trimming removed 1 base from V and 9 bases from J; junction bases left unmatched: 8. From germline, CDR1 is LGHNT and CDR2 FRNRAP. CDR3 nucleotides: TGTGCTAGTGGTTTGGGCGGCTTGGGACAGGGGGTGCAGTACTTC. It codes for CASGLGGLGQGVQYF.

V is TRBV4-3 and J is TRBJ2-7; D unclear. This CDR3 contains 13 residues. Deletions cut 1 base from V and 3 bases from J, with 7 bases between. Germline lookup yields CDR1 LGHNA and CDR2 YSLEER. CDR3 bases: TGCGCCAGCAGCCAAGTCCCCGGCTACGAGCAGTACTTC. It is translated as CASSQVPGYEQYF.

The chain joins TRBV7-8 to TRBJ1-5; D call uncertain. Germline CDR1 reads SGHVS; CDR2 reads FQNEAQ. The ends were cut back, 1 base at V and 4 bases at J, with 8 bases in the middle. There are 14 residues in the CDR3. The CDR3 sequence is CASSLEEANQPQHF. The CDR3 region has the DNA TGTGCCAGCAGCTTAGAGGAGGCAAATCAGCCCCAGCATTTT.

This clone was found a few times. The V call is TRBV19, the J call TRBJ1-1, with D unclear. V lost 6 bases and J lost 4, with 12 bases in between. Per germline, CDR1 LNHDA and CDR2 SQIVND (reference sequence). The CDR3 has 13 amino acids. CDR3 nucleotide sequence: TGTGCCAGTAGACGGGAGGCGGGCACTGAAGCTTTCTTT. Translation gives CASRREAGTEAFF.

The CDR3 spells CASSQNPANTGELFF. DNA of the CDR3: TGTGCCAGCAGCCAAAACCCAGCGAACACCGGGGAGCTGTTTTTT. The genes are TRBV7-2 and TRBJ2-2; D gene unclear. Germline CDR1 and CDR2: SGHTA and FQGNSA. The CDR3 extends over 15 amino acids. Trimming removed 5 bases at V and 0 bases at J, with 10 bases between. Full variable domain (missing parts from reference TRBV7-2 and TRBJ2-2): GAGVSQSPSNKVTEKGKDVELRCDPISGHTALYWYRQSLGQGLEFLIYFQGNSAPDKSGLPSDRFSAERTGGSVSTLTIQRTQQEDSAVYLCASSQNPANTGELFFGEGSRLTVL.

This clone has more than one count but fewer than ten. This chain uses TRBV6-4 with TRBJ2-1, with TRBD2 matching 7 bases. This CDR3 comprises 14 residues. CDR1 and CDR2 (germline): MRHNA, SNTAGT. The V segment lost 4 bases and the J segment 10 bases; nucleotides outside the gene matches: 10. As DNA, the CDR3 is TGTGCCAGCAGTGCCAATTCACCGGGACTAGAGCAGTTCTTC. Translation: CASSANSPGLEQFF.